This T cell receptor (beta chain) was retrieved from a study of spatial heterogeneity in lung cancer. Germline V gene sequence: CDR1 SGHDN, CDR2 FVKESK. This CDR3 is 18 amino acids long. Trimming at V came to 3 bases and at J to 10 bases, leaving 13 bases not matched to a gene. The time point: sample taken at primary tumor resection. The donor population consisted of over 55 patients with untreated, early-stage non-small cell lung cancer. TCRdb used MiXCR to reprocess the 5' RACE reads, holding one entry per CDR3 protein. This sample has 25,000 or so distinct CDR3 sequences, with about 4.7% found just once. This clonotype was seen at least ten times.

The gene calls are TRBV14 and TRBJ1-6; 12 bases agree with TRBD1. The sequenced sample was PBMCs, obtained at surgery. The TCR was taken from a male donor with early-stage non-small cell lung cancer. The CDR3 nucleotides are TGTGCCAGCAGCCAGGGACAGGGACAGGGGGCTTTTGGATCACCCCTCCACTTT. It specifies CASSQGQGQGAFGSPLHF.